This TCR beta chain was sequenced for a study of glioma-infiltrating T cells after dendritic cell vaccination. The PCR used 60 V beta and 13 J beta primers. Assay: immunoSEQ multiplex PCR; the TCRdb copy retains only in-frame clones and omits some. The table includes 93,000 or so clones, roughly 79% detected once. The specimen was blood, collected before dendritic cell vaccination. The receptor's source is a human donor with glioblastoma.

The CDR3 region is CASSLIAFVGIGGTDTQYF. The CDR3 coding sequence is TGTGCCAGCAGCTTGATAGCGTTTGTGGGGATCGGTGGCACAGATACGCAGTATTTT. This rearrangement joins TRBV5-8 to TRBJ2-3, with D perhaps matching TRBD2 (5 bases). The CDR3 contains 19 residues. V lost 1 base and J 1 base, leaving 22 bases between the germline ends. Germline lookup yields CDR1 SGHTS and CDR2 YDEGEE.